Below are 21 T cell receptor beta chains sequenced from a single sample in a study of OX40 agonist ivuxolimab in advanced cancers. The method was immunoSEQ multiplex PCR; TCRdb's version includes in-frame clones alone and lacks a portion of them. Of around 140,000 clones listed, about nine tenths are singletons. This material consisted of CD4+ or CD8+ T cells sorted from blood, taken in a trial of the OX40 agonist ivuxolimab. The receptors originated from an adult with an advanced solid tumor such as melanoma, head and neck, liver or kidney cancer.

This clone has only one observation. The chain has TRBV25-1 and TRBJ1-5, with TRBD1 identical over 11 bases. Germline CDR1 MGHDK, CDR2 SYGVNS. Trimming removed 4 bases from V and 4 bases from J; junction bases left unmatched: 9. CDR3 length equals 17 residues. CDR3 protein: CASSGTDRGQWNQPQHF. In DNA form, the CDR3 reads TGTGCCAGCAGTGGAACGGACAGGGGGCAGTGGAATCAGCCCCAGCATTTT.

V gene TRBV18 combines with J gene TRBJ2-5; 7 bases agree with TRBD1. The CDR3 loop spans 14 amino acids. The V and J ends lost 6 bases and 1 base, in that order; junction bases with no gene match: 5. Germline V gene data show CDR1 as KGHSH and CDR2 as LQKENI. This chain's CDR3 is CASSRGGGQETQYF. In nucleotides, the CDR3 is TGTGCCAGCTCCAGAGGGGGCGGCCAAGAGACCCAGTACTTC.

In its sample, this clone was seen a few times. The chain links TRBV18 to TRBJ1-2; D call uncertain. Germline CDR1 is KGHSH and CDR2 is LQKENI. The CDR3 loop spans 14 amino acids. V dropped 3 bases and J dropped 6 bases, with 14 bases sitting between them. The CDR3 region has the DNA TGTGCCAGCTCACCCCGGGAAGGCCTGAATGGCTACACCTTC. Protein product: CASSPREGLNGYTF. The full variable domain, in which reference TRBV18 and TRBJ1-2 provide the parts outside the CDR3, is NAGVMQNPRHLVRRRGQEARLRCSPMKGHSHVYWYRQLPEEGLKFMVYLQKENIIDESGMPKERFSAEFPKEGPSILRIQQVVRGDSAAYFCASSPREGLNGYTFGSGTRLTVV.

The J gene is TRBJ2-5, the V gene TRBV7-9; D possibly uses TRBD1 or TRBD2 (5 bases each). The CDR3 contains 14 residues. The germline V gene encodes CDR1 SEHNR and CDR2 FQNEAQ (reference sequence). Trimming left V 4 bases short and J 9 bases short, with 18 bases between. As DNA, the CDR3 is TGTGCCAGCAGCTCCTACCGGGACGGGTTGGCCCAGTACTTC. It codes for CASSSYRDGLAQYF.

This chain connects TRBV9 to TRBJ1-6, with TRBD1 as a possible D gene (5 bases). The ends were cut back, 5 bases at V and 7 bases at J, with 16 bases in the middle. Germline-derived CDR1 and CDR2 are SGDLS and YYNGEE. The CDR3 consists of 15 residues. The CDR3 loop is CASSDLDRRNSPLHF. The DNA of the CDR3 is TGTGCCAGCAGTGATCTAGACAGAAGAAATTCACCCCTCCACTTT.

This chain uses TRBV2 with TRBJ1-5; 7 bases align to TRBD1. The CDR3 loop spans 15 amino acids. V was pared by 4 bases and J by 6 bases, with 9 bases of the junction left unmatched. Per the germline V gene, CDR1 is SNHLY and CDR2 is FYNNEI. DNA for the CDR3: TGTGCCAGCAGTGCGGACAGGCGGGGGAGTCAGCCCCAGCATTTT. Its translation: CASSADRRGSQPQHF.

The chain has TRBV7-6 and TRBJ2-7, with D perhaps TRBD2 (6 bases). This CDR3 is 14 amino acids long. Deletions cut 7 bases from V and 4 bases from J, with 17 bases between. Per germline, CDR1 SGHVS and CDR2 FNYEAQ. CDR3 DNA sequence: TGTGCCAGCAAACCAGGGACGGGAGAGTACGAGCAGTACTTC. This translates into CASKPGTGEYEQYF.

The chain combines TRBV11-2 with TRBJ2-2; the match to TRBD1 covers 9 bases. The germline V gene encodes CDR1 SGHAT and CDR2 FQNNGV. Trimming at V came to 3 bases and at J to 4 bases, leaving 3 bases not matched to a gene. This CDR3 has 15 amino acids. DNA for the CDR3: TGTGCCAGCAGCTTGGGGACAGGGCTCACCGGGGAGCTGTTTTTT. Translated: CASSLGTGLTGELFF.

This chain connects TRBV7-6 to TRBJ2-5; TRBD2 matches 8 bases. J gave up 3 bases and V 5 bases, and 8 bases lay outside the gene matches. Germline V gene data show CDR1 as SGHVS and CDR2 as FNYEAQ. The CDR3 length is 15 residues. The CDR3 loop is CASSNPGTREETQYF. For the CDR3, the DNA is TGTGCCAGCAGCAACCCCGGGACTAGAGAAGAGACCCAGTACTTC.

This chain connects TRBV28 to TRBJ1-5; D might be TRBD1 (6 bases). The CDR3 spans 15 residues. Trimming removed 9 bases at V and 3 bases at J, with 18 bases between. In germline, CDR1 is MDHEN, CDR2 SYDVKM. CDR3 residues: CASHAAGGDNQPQHF. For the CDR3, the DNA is TGTGCCAGTCACGCCGCTGGGGGCGACAATCAGCCCCAGCATTTT.

The CDR3 bases are TGTGCCAGCACTCTGGACAGGGAGGAGGTCAGGAAGCCCCAGCATTTT. Translated: CASTLDREEVRKPQHF. The gene calls are TRBV6-4 and TRBJ1-5; 8 bases are a match to TRBD1. V shed 7 bases and J 8 bases; nucleotides not matched to a gene: 16. Germline values: CDR1 MRHNA, CDR2 SNTAGT. There are 16 residues in the CDR3.

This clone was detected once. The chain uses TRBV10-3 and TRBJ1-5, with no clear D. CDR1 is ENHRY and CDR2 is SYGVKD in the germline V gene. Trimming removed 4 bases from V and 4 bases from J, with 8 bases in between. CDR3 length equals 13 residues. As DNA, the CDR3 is TGTGCCATCAGTGTTAATGCGAATCAGCCCCAGCATTTT. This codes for CAISVNANQPQHF.

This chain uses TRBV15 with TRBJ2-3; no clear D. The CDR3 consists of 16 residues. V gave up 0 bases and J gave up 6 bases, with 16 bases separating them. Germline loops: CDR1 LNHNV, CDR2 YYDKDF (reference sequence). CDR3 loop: CATSRDRAYERDTQYF. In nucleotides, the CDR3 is TGTGCCACCAGCAGAGACCGCGCTTACGAACGCGATACGCAGTATTTT.

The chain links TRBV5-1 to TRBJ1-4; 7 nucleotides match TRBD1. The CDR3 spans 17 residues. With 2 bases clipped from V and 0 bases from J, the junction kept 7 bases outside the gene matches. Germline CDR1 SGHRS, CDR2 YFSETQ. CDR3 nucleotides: TGCGCCAGCAGCTTTCGTGGGACAGACTCAACTAATGAAAAACTGTTTTTT. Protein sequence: CASSFRGTDSTNEKLFF.

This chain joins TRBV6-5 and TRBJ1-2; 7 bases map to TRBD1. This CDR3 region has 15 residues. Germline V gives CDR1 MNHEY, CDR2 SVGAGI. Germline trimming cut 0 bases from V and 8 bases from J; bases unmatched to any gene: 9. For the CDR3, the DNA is TGTGCCAGCAGTTACTCAGGAACAGGGGCCGGGGGCTACACCTTC. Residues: CASSYSGTGAGGYTF.

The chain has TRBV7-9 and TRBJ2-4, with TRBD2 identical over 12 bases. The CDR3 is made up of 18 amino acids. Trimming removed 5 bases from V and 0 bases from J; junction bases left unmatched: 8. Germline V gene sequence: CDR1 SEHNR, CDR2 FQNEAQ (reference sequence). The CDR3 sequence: CASSPGLAGGEAKNIQYF. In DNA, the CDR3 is TGTGCCAGCAGCCCCGGCCTAGCGGGAGGGGAAGCCAAAAACATTCAGTACTTC.

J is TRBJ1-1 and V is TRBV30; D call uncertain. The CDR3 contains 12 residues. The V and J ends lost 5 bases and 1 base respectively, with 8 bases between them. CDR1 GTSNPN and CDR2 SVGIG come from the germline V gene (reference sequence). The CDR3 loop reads CAWGRRNTEAFF. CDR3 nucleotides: TGTGCCTGGGGACGGAGGAACACTGAAGCTTTCTTT.

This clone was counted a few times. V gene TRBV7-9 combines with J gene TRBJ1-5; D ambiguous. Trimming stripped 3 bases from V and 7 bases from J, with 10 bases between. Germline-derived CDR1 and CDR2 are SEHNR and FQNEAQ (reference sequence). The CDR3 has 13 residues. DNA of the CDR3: TGTGCCAGCAGCTTGGAAGGGCCCCAGCCCCAGCATTTT. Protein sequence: CASSLEGPQPQHF.

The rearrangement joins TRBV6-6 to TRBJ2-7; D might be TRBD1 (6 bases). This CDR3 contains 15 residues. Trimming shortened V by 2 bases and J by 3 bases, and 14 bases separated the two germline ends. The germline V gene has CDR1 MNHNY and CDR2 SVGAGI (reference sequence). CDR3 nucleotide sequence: TGTGCCAGCAGTTACACTGGACAGTACGGCTACGAGCAGTACTTC. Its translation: CASSYTGQYGYEQYF.

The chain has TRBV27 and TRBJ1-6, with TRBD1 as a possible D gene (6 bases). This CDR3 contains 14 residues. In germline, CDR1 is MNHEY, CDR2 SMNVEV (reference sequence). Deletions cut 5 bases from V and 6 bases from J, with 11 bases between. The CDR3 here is CASSPGTSNSPLHF. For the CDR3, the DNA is TGTGCCAGCAGTCCCGGGACAAGTAATTCACCCCTCCACTTT.

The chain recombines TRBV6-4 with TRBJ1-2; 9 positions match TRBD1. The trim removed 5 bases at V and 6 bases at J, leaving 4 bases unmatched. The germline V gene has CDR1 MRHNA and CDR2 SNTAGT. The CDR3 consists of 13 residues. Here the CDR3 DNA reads TGTGCCAGCAGTCCCGGGACAGGGAATGGCTACACCTTC. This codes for CASSPGTGNGYTF.